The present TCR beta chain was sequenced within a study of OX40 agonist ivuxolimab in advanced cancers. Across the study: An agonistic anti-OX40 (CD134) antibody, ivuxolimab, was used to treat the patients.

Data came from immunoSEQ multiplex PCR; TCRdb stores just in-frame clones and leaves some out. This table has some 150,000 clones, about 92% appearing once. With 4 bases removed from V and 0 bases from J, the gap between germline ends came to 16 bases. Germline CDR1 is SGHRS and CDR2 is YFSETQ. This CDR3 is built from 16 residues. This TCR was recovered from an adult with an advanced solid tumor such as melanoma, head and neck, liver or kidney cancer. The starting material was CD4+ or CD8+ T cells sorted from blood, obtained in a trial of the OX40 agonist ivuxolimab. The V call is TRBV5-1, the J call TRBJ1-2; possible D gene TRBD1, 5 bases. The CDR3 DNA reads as TGCGCCAGCAGCGTCGGGACGACCGATACTAACTATGGCTACACCTTC. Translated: CASSVGTTDTNYGYTF.